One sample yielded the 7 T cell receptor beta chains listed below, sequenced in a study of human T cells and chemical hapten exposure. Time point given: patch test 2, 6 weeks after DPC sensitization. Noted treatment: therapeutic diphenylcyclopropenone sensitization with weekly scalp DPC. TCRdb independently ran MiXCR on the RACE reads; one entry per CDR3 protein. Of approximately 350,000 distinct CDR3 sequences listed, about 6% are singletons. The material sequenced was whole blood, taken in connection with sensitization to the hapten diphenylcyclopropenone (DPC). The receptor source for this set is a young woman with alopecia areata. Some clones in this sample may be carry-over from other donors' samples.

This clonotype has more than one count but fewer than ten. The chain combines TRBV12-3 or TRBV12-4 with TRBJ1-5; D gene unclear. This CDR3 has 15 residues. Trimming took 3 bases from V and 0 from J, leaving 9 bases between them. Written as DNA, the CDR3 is TGTGCCAGCAGTTTGGTTGAGGGTAGCAATCAGCCCCAGCATTTT. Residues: CASSLVEGSNQPQHF.

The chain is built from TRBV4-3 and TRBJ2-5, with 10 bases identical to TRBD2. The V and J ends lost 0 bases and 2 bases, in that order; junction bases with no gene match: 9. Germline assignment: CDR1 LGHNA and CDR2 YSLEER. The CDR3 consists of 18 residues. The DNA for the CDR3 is TGCGCCAGCAGCCAAGATAGCCTAGCGGGGGCCCTGCAAGAGACCCAGTACTTC. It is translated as CASSQDSLAGALQETQYF.

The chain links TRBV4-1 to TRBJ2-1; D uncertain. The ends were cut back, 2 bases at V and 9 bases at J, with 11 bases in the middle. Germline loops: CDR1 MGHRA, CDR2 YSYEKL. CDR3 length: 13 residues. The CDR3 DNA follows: TGCGCCAGCAGCCAACAACAACACGGTGAGCAGTTCTTC. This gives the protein CASSQQQHGEQFF.

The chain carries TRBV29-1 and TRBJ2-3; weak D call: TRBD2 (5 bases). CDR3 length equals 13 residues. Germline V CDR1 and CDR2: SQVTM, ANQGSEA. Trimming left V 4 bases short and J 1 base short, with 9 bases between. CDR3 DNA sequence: TGCAGCGTTGGGAAGGGAGGCACAGATACGCAGTATTTT. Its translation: CSVGKGGTDTQYF.

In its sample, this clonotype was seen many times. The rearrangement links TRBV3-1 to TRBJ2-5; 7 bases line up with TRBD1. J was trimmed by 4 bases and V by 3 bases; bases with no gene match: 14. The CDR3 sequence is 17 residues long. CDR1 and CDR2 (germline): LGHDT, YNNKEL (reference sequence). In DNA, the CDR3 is TGTGCCAGCAGCCAGCGATCCGCGACAGGGCTCGGAGAGACCCAGTACTTC. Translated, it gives CASSQRSATGLGETQYF.

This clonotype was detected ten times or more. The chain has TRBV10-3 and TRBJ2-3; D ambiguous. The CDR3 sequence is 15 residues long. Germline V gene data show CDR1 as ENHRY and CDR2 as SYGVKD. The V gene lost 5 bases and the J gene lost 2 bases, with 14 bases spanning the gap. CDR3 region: CAISQVAGYTDTQYF. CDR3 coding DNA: TGTGCCATCAGTCAGGTAGCCGGTTACACAGATACGCAGTATTTT.

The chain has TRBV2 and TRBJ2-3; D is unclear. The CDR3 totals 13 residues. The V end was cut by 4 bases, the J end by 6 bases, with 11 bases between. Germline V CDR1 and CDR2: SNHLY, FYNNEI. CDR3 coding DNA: TGTGCCAGCAGTGGAGAAACCAGGGATACGCAGTATTTT. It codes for CASSGETRDTQYF. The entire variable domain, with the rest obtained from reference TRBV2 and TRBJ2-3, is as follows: EPEVTQTPSHQVTQMGQEVILRCVPISNHLYFYWYRQILGQKVEFLVSFYNNEISEKSEIFDDQFSVERPDGSNFTLKIRSTKLEDSAMYFCASSGETRDTQYFGPGTRLTVL.